Given below is one T cell receptor (beta chain) in context. TCRdb keeps only in-frame clones here, not all; method: immunoSEQ multiplex PCR. The sample lists approximately 270,000 clones, 85% to 95% occurring once. The data were taken from a study of blood T cell repertoires in COVID-19. The CDR3 consists of 14 residues. Germline V CDR1 and CDR2: SGDLS, YYNGEE. V lost 3 bases, J lost 7 bases, and 6 bases stayed unmatched. Participants, roughly 18 to 89 years old, spanned 25 or so US areas. Before they entered the study, exposed participants had met a COVID-19 case within 2 weeks. J is TRBJ2-2 and V is TRBV9, with 7 bases that match TRBD1. This TCR derives from a man aged 35-49 years who had been exposed to COVID-19. Material for sequencing was PBMCs or T cells enriched from blood (not recorded which). The CDR3 nucleotides read TGTGCCAGCAGCGACGGACAGGCCGGCGGGGAGCTGTTTTTT. Translating gives CASSDGQAGGELFF.